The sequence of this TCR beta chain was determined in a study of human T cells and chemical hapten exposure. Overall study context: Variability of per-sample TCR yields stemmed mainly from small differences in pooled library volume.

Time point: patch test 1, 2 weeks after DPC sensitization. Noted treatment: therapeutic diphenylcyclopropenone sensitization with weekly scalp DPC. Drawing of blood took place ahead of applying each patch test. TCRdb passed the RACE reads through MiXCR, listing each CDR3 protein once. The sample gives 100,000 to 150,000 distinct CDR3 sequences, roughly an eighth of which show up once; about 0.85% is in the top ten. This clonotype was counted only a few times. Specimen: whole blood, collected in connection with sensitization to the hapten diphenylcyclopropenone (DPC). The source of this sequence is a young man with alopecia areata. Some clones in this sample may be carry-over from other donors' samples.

CDR3 coding DNA: TGTGCCATCAGTGAGAACAATGAGCAGTTCTTC. Its translation: CAISENNEQFF. The chain carries TRBV10-3 and TRBJ2-1; D is undetermined. V was pared by 2 bases and J by 5 bases, with 1 base between. Germline CDR1 ENHRY, CDR2 SYGVKD. This CDR3 comprises 11 residues.